This T cell receptor (beta chain) was sequenced for a study of blood T cell repertoires in COVID-19. Turning to the study itself: Collection of acute and convalescent COVID-19 samples took place in the United States, Italy and Spain.

Participants reported their clinical history, and cohort assignment relied on those reports. Recovered status applied to Cohort 3 donors who had two consecutive negative PCRs. It also applied to those with clearance or with symptom resolution. Per the original methods: Reference gene primers were amplified, and this amplification served to estimate nucleated cell counts. Only in-frame clones appear in the TCRdb table, and some are missing; sequencing was by immunoSEQ multiplex PCR. The V and J calls and the clone size are those of that table, but D and trimming were determined from the DNA. The sample contains a few hundred thousand clones, roughly 87% of which appear only once. Sequencing was performed on PBMCs or T cells enriched from blood (not recorded which). The sequence derives from a woman aged 25-40 years who had recovered from COVID-19.

CDR3: CASRGEGDSPLHF. The CDR3 nucleotides are TGTGCCAGCAGAGGGGAGGGGGATTCACCCCTCCACTTT. The J gene is TRBJ1-6, the V gene TRBV25-1; TRBD1 might be the D (6 bases). Trimming removed 6 bases from V and 8 bases from J, with 11 bases in between. Germline CDR1 reads MGHDK; CDR2 reads SYGVNS. The CDR3 totals 13 residues.